This T cell receptor beta chain comes out of a study of neoadjuvant anti-PD-1 for oral cavity cancer. This clone was observed once. There are 15 residues in the CDR3. J was trimmed by 5 bases and V by 7 bases; bases with no gene match: 13. Germline V gene lookup returns CDR1 SGDLS and CDR2 YYNGEE. Data came from immunoSEQ multiplex PCR; TCRdb stores just in-frame clones and leaves some out. The sample holds thousands of clones; roughly 80% are singletons and the top ten take 3% to 4%. This chain joins TRBV9 and TRBJ2-7; 9 nucleotides agree with TRBD1. The sequences come from PBMCs, collected before nivolumab (anti-PD-1) treatment. The sequence was obtained from a person aged 40 to 85 with oral cavity squamous cell carcinoma. The CDR3 DNA follows: TGTGCCAGCCAACCCGGCGGGACAGGGCTCGACGAGCAGTACTTC. Translated: CASQPGGTGLDEQYF.